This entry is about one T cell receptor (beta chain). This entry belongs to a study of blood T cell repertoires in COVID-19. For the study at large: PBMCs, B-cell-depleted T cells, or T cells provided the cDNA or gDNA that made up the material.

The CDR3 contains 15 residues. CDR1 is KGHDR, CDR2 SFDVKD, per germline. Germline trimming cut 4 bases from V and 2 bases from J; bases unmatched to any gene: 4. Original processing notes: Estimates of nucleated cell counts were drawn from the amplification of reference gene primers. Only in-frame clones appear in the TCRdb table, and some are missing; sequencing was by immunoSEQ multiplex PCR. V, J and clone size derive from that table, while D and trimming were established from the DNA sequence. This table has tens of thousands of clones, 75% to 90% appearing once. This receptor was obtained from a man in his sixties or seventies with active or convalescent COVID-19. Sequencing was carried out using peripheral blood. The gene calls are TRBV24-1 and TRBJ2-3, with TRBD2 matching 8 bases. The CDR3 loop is CATSDQREYTDTQYF. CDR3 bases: TGTGCCACCAGTGACCAGCGGGAGTACACAGATACGCAGTATTTT.